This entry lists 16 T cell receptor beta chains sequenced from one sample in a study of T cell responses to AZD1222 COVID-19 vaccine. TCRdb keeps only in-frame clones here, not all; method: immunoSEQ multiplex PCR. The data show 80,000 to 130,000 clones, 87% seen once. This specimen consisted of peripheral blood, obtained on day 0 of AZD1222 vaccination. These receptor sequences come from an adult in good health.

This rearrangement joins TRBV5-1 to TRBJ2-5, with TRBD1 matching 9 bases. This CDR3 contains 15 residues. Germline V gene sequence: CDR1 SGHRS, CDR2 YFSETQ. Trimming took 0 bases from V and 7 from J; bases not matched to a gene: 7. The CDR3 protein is CASSLGTGDYGTQYF. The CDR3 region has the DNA TGCGCCAGCAGCTTGGGGACAGGGGATTACGGGACCCAGTACTTC.

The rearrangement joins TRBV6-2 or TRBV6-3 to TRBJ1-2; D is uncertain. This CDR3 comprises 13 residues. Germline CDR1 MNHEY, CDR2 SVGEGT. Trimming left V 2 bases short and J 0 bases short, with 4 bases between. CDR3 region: CASSYRTNYGYTF. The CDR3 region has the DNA TGTGCCAGCAGTTACCGCACTAACTATGGCTACACCTTC.

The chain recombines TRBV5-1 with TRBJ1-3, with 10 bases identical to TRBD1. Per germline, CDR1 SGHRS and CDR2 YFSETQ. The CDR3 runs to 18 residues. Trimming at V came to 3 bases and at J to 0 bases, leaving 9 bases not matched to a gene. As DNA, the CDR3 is TGCGCCAGCAGCTCCAGGGACAGGGGTCAAAGCTCTGGAAACACCATATATTTT. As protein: CASSSRDRGQSSGNTIYF.

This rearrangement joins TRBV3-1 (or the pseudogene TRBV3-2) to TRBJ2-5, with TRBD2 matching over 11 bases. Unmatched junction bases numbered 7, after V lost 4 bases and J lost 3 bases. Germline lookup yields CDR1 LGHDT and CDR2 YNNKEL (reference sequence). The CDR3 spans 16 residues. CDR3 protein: CASSRPGLAEKETQYF. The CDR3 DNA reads TGTGCCAGCAGCCGACCGGGACTAGCGGAAAAAGAGACCCAGTACTTC.

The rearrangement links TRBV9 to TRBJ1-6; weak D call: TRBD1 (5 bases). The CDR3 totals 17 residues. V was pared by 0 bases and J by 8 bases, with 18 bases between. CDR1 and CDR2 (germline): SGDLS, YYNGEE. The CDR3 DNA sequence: TGTGCCAGCAGCGTAGCTCCCAGGGTAGAATCCGATTCACCCCTCCACTTT. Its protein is CASSVAPRVESDSPLHF.

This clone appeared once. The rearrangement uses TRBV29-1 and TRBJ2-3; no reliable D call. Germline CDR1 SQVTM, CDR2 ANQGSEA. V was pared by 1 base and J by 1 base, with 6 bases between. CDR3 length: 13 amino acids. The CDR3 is CSVEGLRTDTQYF. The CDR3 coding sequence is TGCAGCGTTGAAGGGCTTCGCACAGATACGCAGTATTTT.

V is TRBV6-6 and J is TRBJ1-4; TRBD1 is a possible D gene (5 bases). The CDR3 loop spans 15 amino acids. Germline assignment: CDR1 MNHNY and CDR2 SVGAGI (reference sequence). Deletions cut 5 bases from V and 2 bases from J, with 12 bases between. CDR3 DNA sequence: TGTGCCAGCAGTCGAAACCAGGGTACTAATGAAAAACTGTTTTTT. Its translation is CASSRNQGTNEKLFF.

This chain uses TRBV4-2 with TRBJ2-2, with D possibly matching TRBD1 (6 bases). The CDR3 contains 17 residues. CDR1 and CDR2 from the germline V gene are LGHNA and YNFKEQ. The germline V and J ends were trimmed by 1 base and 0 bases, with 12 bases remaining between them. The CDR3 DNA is TGTGCCAGCAGCCAAGGCAGGGGCCGAACGAACACCGGGGAGCTGTTTTTT. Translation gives CASSQGRGRTNTGELFF.

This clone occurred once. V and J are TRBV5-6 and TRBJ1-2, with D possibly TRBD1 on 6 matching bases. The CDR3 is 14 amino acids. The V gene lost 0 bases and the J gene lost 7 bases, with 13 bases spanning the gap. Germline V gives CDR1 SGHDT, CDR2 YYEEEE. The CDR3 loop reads CASSLVTGMSGYTF. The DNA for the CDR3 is TGTGCCAGCAGCTTGGTAACAGGGATGTCTGGCTACACCTTC. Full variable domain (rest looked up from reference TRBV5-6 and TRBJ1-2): DAGVTQSPTHLIKTRGQQVTLRCSPKSGHDTVSWYQQALGQGPQFIFQYYEEEERQRGNFPDRFSGHQFPNYSSELNVNALLLGDSALYLCASSLVTGMSGYTFGSGTRLTVV.

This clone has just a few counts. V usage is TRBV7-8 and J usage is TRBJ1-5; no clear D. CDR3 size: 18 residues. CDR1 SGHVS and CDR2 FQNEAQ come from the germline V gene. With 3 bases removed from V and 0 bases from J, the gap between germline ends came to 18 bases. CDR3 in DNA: TGTGCCAGCAGCTTTTCCGGTCGTAACCTTTATAGCAATCAGCCCCAGCATTTT. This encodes CASSFSGRNLYSNQPQHF.

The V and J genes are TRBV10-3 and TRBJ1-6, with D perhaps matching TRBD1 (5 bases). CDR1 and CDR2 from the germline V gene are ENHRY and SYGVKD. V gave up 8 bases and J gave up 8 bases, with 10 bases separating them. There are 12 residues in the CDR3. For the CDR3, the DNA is TGTGCCATCGGGGGGGGTGATTCACCCCTCCACTTT. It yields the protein CAIGGGDSPLHF.

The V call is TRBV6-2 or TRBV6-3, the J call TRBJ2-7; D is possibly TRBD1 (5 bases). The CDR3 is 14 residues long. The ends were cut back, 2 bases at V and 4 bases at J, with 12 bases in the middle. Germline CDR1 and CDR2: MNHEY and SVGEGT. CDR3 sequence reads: CASSYRGQGYEQYF. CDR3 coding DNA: TGTGCCAGCAGTTACCGTGGCCAGGGATACGAGCAGTACTTC.

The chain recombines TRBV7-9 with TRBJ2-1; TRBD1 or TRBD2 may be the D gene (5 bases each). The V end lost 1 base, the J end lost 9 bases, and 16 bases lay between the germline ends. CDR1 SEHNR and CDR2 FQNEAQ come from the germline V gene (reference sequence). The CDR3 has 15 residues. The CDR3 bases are TGTGCCAGCAGCTTAGGACTCAGGGAGTTGATTGAGCAGTTCTTC. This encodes CASSLGLRELIEQFF. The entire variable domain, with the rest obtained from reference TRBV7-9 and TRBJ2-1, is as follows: DTGVSQNPRHKITKRGQNVTFRCDPISEHNRLYWYRQTLGQGPEFLTYFQNEAQLEKSRLLSDRFSAERPKGSFSTLEIQRTEQGDSAMYLCASSLGLRELIEQFFGPGTRLTVL.

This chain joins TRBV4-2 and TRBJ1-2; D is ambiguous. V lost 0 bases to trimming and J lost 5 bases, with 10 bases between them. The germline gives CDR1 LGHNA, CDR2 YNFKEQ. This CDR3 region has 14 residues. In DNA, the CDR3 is TGTGCCAGCAGCCAAGATCATCGGGGTTATGGCTACACCTTC. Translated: CASSQDHRGYGYTF.

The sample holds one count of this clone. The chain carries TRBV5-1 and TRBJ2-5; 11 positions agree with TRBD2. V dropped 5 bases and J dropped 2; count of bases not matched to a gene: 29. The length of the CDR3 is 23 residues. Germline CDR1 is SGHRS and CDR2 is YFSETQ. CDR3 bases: TGCGCCAGCAGATACCCTAGCGGGGGGTCAAGAGAACCCCTAGCGGGGGGTCAAGAGACCCAGTACTTC. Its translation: CASRYPSGGSREPLAGGQETQYF.

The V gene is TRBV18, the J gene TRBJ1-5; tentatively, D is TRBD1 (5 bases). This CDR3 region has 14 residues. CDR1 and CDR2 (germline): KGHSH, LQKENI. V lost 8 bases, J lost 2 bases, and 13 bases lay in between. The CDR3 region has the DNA TGTGCCAGCACCCAAGGGGCGGGCAATCAGCCCCAGCATTTT. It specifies CASTQGAGNQPQHF.